Listed below are T cell receptor beta chains from one sample, sequenced in a study of T cell repertoires in cytomegalovirus infection. TCRdb re-analysed the reads in MiXCR, keeping a single row per CDR3 protein. The repertoire holds around 750,000 distinct CDR3 sequences, with approximately 29% as singletons. No antigen has been identified for these receptors. The sample was cultured CD8+ T cells from PBMCs, taken from culture after CMV antigen stimulation. All receptors come from a human donor in good health (CMV status not recorded). Some clones in this sample may be carry-over from other donors' samples. CDR3s include the opening cysteine and the closing phenylalanine or tryptophan. The D gene is left open where the match is weak. Only some rows state a clone size, as once, few, many or a class for expanded clones.

J gene | D gene | V gene | clone size | CDR3 protein | CDR3 DNA
TRBJ1-2 | NA | TRBV10-3 | few | CAISESKHDRYYGYTF | TGTGCCATCAGTGAGTCCAAGCATGACCGGTACTATGGCTACACCTTC
TRBJ2-2 | NA | TRBV15 | NA | CATSREGVAPGRELFF | TGTGCCACCAGCAGAGAAGGAGTCGCCCCGGGGCGGGAGCTGTTTTTT
TRBJ2-7 | TRBD1 | TRBV3-1 | few | CASSHGQGTYEQYF | TGTGCCAGCAGCCATGGACAGGGAACCTACGAGCAGTACTTC
TRBJ2-7 | TRBD1 | TRBV6-5 | NA | CASSPGTAHYEQYF | TGTGCCAGCAGTCCCGGGACAGCGCACTACGAGCAGTACTTC
TRBJ2-1 | NA | TRBV29-1 | few | CSVQGSSYNEQFF | TGCAGCGTCCAGGGGAGCTCCTACAATGAGCAGTTCTTC
TRBJ1-1 | NA | TRBV11-2 | NA | CASSYSGGDPSSTEAFF | TGTGCCAGCAGCTATAGTGGGGGGGATCCGTCTAGCACTGAAGCTTTCTTT
TRBJ2-2 | TRBD1 | TRBV7-9 | few | CASSSPSGQGPTGELFF | TGTGCCAGCAGCTCACCCTCGGGACAGGGACCCACCGGGGAGCTGTTTTTT
TRBJ2-2 | NA | TRBV6-1 | few | CASSASNTGELFF | TGTGCCAGCAGTGCTTCGAACACCGGGGAGCTGTTTTTT
TRBJ1-5 | NA | TRBV6-6 | few | CASSYGPYTNQPQHF | TGTGCCAGCAGTTACGGACCCTACACCAATCAGCCCCAGCATTTT
TRBJ1-1 | NA | TRBV11-2 | few | CASSVTSEAFF | TGTGCCAGCAGCGTCACTTCTGAAGCTTTCTTT
TRBJ2-1 | NA | TRBV6-2/TRBV6-3 | few | CASSFSDGYNEQFF | TGTGCCAGCAGCTTTTCAGACGGCTACAATGAGCAGTTCTTC
TRBJ1-1 | NA | TRBV7-9 | NA | CASSPGRFDTEAFF | TGTGCCAGCAGCCCCGGACGGTTTGACACTGAAGCTTTCTTT
TRBJ1-2 | TRBD1 | TRBV5-1 | NA | CASSGRDRNNYGYTF | TGCGCCAGCAGCGGCCGGGACAGGAATAACTATGGCTACACCTTC
TRBJ2-3 | TRBD1 | TRBV27 | few | CASSPSHGQARTDTQYF | TGTGCCAGCAGCCCATCTCACGGACAGGCACGCACAGATACGCAGTATTTT
TRBJ1-1 | NA | TRBV4-3 | NA | CASSQNRMAEAFF | TGCGCCAGCAGCCAGAACCGGATGGCTGAAGCTTTCTTT
TRBJ1-2 | NA | TRBV28 | NA | CASSPDWVGYTF | TGTGCCAGCAGCCCAGACTGGGTTGGCTACACCTTC
TRBJ1-4 | NA | TRBV7-9 | NA | CASSEQGFREKLFF | TGTGCCAGCAGCGAGCAGGGTTTTCGTGAAAAACTGTTTTTT
TRBJ1-1 | NA | TRBV12-3/TRBV12-4 | NA | CASREGLGAFF | TGTGCCAGCAGGGAGGGGTTGGGGGCTTTCTTT
TRBJ2-1 | NA | TRBV19 | NA | CASNRVAGDRSEQFF | TGTGCCAGTAACAGGGTGGCAGGAGATAGATCTGAGCAGTTCTTC
TRBJ2-5 | TRBD2 | TRBV20-1 | NA | CSATVVGGIGETQYF | TGCAGTGCCACGGTGGTCGGGGGGATAGGGGAGACCCAGTACTTC
TRBJ1-5 | NA | TRBV4-1 | few | CASSQGTVNQPQHF | TGCGCCAGCAGCCAAGGGACAGTCAATCAGCCCCAGCATTTT
TRBJ2-7 | TRBD1 | TRBV6-5 | NA | CASSPGQGHEQYF | TGTGCCAGCAGTCCTGGACAGGGCCACGAGCAGTACTTC
TRBJ2-5 | NA | TRBV20-1 | NA | CSALFRTHQETQYF | TGCAGTGCTCTCTTTCGGACGCATCAAGAGACCCAGTACTTC
TRBJ1-2 | NA | TRBV2 | NA | CASSEWSGPHYNYGYTF | TGTGCCAGCAGTGAGTGGTCGGGGCCCCATTATAACTATGGCTACACCTTC
TRBJ2-1 | TRBD2 | TRBV5-5 | few | CASSSGGRASYNEQFF | TGTGCCAGCAGCTCGGGGGGGAGGGCCTCCTACAATGAGCAGTTCTTC
TRBJ2-7 | NA | TRBV7-9 | NA | CASSLGQDGVQYF | TGTGCCAGCAGCTTAGGACAGGACGGCGTGCAGTACTTC
TRBJ2-2 | TRBD1 | TRBV7-2 | many | CASSLEGTGFTGELFF | TGTGCCAGCAGCTTAGAAGGGACAGGATTCACCGGGGAGCTGTTTTTT
TRBJ2-5 | TRBD1 | TRBV6-5 | NA | CASSNPGQGARETQYF | TGTGCCAGCAGCAACCCGGGACAGGGGGCCAGGGAGACCCAGTACTTC
TRBJ1-6 | TRBD1 | TRBV15 | NA | CATSTGQGSYNSPLHF | TGTGCCACCAGCACTGGACAGGGGAGCTATAATTCACCCCTCCACTTT
TRBJ2-2 | NA | TRBV7-7 | NA | CASSFPLSANTGELFF | TGTGCCAGCAGCTTTCCTTTGTCTGCGAACACCGGGGAGCTGTTTTTT
TRBJ2-1 | NA | TRBV4-1 | NA | CASSQDTGVRREQFF | TGCGCCAGCAGCCAAGATACGGGGGTAAGAAGGGAGCAGTTCTTC
TRBJ2-2 | TRBD1 | TRBV7-6 | many | CASSGGQGEDTGELFF | TGTGCCAGCAGCGGGGGACAGGGGGAAGACACCGGGGAGCTGTTTTTT
TRBJ1-5 | NA | TRBV12-3/TRBV12-4 | NA | CASSSFKGSNQPQHF | TGTGCCAGCAGCTCCTTTAAGGGTAGCAATCAGCCCCAGCATTTT
TRBJ1-6 | TRBD1 | TRBV25-1 | once | CASRDRGISPLHF | TGTGCCAGCAGGGACAGGGGAATCTCACCCCTCCACTTT
TRBJ1-4 | NA | TRBV20-1 | NA | CSARDGTGSEDNEKLFF | TGCAGTGCTAGGGATGGGACGGGGTCGGAAGATAATGAAAAACTGTTTTTT
TRBJ2-2 | NA | TRBV6-5 | NA | CASSSSGLTGELFF | TGTGCCAGCAGTTCGTCAGGTCTCACCGGGGAGCTGTTTTTT
TRBJ1-5 | NA | TRBV27 | NA | CASSLGHFSAPQHF | TGTGCCAGCAGTTTAGGCCACTTTTCGGCGCCACAGCATTTT
TRBJ1-3 | NA | TRBV7-9 | NA | CASRTDIPLLGSGNTIYF | TGTGCCAGCAGGACTGACATCCCCCTTCTGGGCTCTGGAAACACCATATATTTT
TRBJ2-2 | NA | TRBV7-2 | NA | CASTLSENTGELFF | TGTGCCAGCACATTATCGGAAAACACCGGGGAGCTGTTTTTT
TRBJ2-7 | NA | TRBV7-6 | NA | CASSLAQDEQYF | TGTGCCAGCAGCTTAGCGCAAGACGAGCAGTACTTC
TRBJ2-5 | TRBD2 | TRBV27 | NA | CASRRTSGYQETQYF | TGTGCCAGCAGGCGGACTAGCGGATACCAAGAGACCCAGTACTTC